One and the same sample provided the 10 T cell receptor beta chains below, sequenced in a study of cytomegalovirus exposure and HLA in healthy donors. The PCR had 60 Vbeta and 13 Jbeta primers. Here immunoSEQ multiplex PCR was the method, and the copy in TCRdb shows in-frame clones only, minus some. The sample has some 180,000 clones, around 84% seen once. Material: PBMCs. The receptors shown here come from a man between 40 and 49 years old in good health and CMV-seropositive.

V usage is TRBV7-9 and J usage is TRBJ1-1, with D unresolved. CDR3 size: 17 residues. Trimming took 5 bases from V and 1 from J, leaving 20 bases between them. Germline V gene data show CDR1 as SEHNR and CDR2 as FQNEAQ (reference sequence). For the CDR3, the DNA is TGTGCCAGCAGCCCGTCACTCTTAGGCGGAGAGAACACTGAAGCTTTCTTT. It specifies CASSPSLLGGENTEAFF.

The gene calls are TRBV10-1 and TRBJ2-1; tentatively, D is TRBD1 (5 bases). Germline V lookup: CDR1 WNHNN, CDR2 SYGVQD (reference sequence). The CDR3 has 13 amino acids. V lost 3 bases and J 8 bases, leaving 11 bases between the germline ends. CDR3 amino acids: CASSEKGQDEQFF. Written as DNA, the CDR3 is TGCGCCAGCAGTGAAAAGGGGCAGGATGAGCAGTTCTTC.

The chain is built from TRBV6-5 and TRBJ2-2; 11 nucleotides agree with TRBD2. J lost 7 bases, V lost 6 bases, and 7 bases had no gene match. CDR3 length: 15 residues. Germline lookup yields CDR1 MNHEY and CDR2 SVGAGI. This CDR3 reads CASSQTSGGGGELFF. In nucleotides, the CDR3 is TGTGCCAGCAGCCAAACTAGCGGGGGAGGCGGGGAGCTGTTTTTT.

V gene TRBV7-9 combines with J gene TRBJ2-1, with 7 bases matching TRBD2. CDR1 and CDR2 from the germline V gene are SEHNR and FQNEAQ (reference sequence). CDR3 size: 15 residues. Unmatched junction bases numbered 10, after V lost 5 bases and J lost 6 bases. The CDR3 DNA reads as TGTGCCAGCAGCCCGGCTAGCGGCCTCATCAATGAGCAGTTCTTC. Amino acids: CASSPASGLINEQFF.

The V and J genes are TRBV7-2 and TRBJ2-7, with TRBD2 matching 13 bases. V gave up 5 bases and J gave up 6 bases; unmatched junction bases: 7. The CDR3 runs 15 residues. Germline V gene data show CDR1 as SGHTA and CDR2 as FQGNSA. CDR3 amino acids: CASSRGLAGVPEQYF. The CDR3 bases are TGTGCCAGCAGCCGAGGACTAGCGGGAGTGCCCGAGCAGTACTTC.

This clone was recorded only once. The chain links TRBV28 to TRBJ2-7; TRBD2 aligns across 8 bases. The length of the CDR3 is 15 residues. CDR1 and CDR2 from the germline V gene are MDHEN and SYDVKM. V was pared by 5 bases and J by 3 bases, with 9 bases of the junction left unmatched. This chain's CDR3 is CASSTRGGTYYEQYF. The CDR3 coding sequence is TGTGCCAGCAGTACCCGGGGGGGAACCTACTACGAGCAGTACTTC.

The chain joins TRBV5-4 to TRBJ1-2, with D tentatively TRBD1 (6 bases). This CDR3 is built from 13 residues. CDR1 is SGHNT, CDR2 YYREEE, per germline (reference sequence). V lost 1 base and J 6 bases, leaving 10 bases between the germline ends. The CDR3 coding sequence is TGTGCCAGCAGCTTGCAAGGGGGAGATGGCTACACCTTC. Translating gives CASSLQGGDGYTF.

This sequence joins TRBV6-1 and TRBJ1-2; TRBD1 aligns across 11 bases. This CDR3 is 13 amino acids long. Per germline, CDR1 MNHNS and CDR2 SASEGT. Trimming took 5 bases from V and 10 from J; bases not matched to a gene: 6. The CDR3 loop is CASSNWDRGIYTF. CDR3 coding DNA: TGTGCCAGCAGTAACTGGGACAGGGGGATCTACACCTTC.

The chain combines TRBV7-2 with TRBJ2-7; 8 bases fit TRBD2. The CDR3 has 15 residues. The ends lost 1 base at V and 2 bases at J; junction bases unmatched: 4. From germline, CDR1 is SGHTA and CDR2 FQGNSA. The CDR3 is CASSLDAGGPYEQYF. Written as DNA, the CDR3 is TGTGCCAGCAGCTTAGATGCGGGAGGCCCCTACGAGCAGTACTTC.

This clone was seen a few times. CDR3 sequence (DNA): TGTGCCAGCAGCTTAGAGGGGGCTGAGCAGTTCTTC. Translation gives CASSLEGAEQFF. The chain combines TRBV11-2 with TRBJ2-1, with D perhaps TRBD1 (6 bases). The germline V gene has CDR1 SGHAT and CDR2 FQNNGV. V was shortened by 0 bases and J by 9 bases, with 6 bases between the two germline ends. The CDR3 runs to 12 residues.